The 9 T cell receptor beta chains below come from one sample, sequenced in a study of chemoradiotherapy in HPV16-positive cancers. Clones were read by immunoSEQ multiplex PCR, and TCRdb kept only the in-frame ones, dropping some. The sample has about 3,000 clones, around 70% seen once; the top ten hold less than 15%. Sampling was carried out from a patient who underwent chemoradiotherapy. These receptors were collected from a human donor with HPV-associated anogenital cancer.

The rearrangement links TRBV6-1 to TRBJ1-5; unclear D gene. Germline-derived CDR1 and CDR2 are MNHNS and SASEGT. This CDR3 region has 15 residues. Trimming removed 4 bases at V and 2 bases at J, with 12 bases between. As DNA, the CDR3 is TGTGCCAGCAGTGTCTGGGGAAGTGGCAATCAGCCCCAGCATTTT. Amino acid sequence: CASSVWGSGNQPQHF.

This clone was detected only a few times. The genes are TRBV7-3 and TRBJ1-6; the D is unclear. The length of the CDR3 is 13 residues. Germline CDR1 reads SGHTA; CDR2 reads FQGTGA. With 0 bases removed from V and 7 bases from J, the gap between germline ends came to 4 bases. The CDR3 loop reads CASSLTGNSPLHF. The CDR3, as DNA: TGTGCCAGCAGCTTAACAGGGAATTCACCCCTCCACTTT.

This clone appeared a few times. The chain is built from TRBV5-1 and TRBJ1-2, with unresolved D. Looked up from germline, CDR1 is SGHRS and CDR2 is YFSETQ. Trimming removed 5 bases from V and 0 bases from J, with 5 bases in between. The CDR3 spans 12 residues. The chain's CDR3 is CASRGANYGYTF. CDR3 in DNA: TGCGCCAGCAGGGGAGCTAACTATGGCTACACCTTC.

This clone turned up a few times. The chain combines TRBV5-1 with TRBJ1-1; D is uncertain. CDR1 is SGHRS, CDR2 YFSETQ, per germline. The CDR3 covers 13 residues. V was clipped by 2 bases and J by 6 bases, with 11 bases between them. CDR3 amino acids: CASSLAGWAEAFF. The CDR3 region has the DNA TGCGCCAGCAGCTTAGCCGGTTGGGCTGAAGCTTTCTTT.

The rearrangement joins TRBV28 to TRBJ2-7, with D perhaps TRBD1 or TRBD2 (6 bases each). CDR1 is MDHEN and CDR2 is SYDVKM in the germline V gene. This CDR3 is built from 15 residues. V lost 5 bases and J lost 2, with 16 bases in between. CDR3 bases: TGTGCCAGCAGTCCACTCTACAGGGAGGCCTACGAGCAGTACTTC. Translating gives CASSPLYREAYEQYF.

This clone has just one count. This rearrangement joins TRBV7-2 to TRBJ2-3, with 7 bases identical to TRBD1. In germline, CDR1 is SGHTA, CDR2 FQGNSA. This CDR3 is built from 13 residues. Germline trimming cut 5 bases from V and 8 bases from J; bases unmatched to any gene: 7. The CDR3 DNA sequence: TGTGCCAGCAGCAAAAGGGACAGAAGTACGCAGTATTTT. It codes for CASSKRDRSTQYF.

This chain links TRBV10-3 with TRBJ2-5; a weak D match, TRBD1 (5 bases). Germline CDR1 reads ENHRY; CDR2 reads SYGVKD. Trimming pared 4 bases from V and 2 bases from J, leaving 8 bases between. The CDR3 consists of 13 residues. The CDR3 DNA is TGTGCCATCAGTGTGCGACAGCAAGAGACCCAGTACTTC. This sequence encodes CAISVRQQETQYF.

The chain uses TRBV6-5 and TRBJ2-7, with a weak D call TRBD1 (6 bases). V lost 6 bases and J lost 0, with 15 bases in between. The CDR3 has 15 residues. Germline V gene data show CDR1 as MNHEY and CDR2 as SVGAGI. The CDR3 is CASSPSRTVSYEQYF. In DNA form, the CDR3 reads TGTGCCAGCAGCCCGTCACGGACAGTCTCCTACGAGCAGTACTTC.

The CDR3 loop reads CASSMERGFGSPLHF. Written as DNA, the CDR3 is TGTGCCAGCAGTATGGAGCGGGGATTTGGTTCACCCCTCCACTTT. The V call is TRBV6-1, the J call TRBJ1-6; no reliable D call. CDR3 length equals 15 residues. With 5 bases removed from V and 9 bases from J, the gap between germline ends came to 17 bases. From germline, CDR1 is MNHNS and CDR2 SASEGT.